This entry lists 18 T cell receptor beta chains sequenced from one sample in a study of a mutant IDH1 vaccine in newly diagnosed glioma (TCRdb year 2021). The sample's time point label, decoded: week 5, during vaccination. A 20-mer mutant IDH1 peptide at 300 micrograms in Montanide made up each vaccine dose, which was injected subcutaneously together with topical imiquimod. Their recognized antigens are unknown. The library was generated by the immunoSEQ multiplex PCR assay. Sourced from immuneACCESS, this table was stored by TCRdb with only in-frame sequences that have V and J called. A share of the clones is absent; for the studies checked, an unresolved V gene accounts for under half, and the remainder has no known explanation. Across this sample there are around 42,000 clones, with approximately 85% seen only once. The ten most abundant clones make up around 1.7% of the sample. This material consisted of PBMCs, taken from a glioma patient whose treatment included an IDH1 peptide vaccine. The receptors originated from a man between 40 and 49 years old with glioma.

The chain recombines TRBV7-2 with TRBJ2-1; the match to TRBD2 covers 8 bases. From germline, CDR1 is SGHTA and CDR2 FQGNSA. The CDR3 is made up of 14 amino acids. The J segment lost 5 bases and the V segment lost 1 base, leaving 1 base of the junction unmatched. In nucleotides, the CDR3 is TGTGCCAGCAGCTTAGTAGCGGGAAACAATGAGCAGTTCTTC. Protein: CASSLVAGNNEQFF.

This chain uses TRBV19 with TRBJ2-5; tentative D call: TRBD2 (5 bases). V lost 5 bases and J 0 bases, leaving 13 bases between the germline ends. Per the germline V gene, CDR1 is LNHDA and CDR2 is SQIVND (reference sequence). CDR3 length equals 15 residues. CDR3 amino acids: CASSGGSTYQETQYF. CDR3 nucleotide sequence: TGTGCCAGTAGTGGAGGATCGACGTACCAAGAGACCCAGTACTTC.

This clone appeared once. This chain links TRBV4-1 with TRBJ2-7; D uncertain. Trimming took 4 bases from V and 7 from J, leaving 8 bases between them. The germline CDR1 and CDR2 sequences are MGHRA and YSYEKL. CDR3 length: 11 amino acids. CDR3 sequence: CASSRLGEQYF. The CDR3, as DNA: TGCGCCAGCAGCCGCCTCGGGGAGCAGTACTTC.

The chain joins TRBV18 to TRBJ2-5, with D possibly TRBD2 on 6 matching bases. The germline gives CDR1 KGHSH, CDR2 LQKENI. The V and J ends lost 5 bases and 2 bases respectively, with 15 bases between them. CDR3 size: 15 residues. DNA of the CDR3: TGTGCCAGCTCATTAACCTTAGCGGTTCAAGAGACCCAGTACTTC. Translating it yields CASSLTLAVQETQYF.

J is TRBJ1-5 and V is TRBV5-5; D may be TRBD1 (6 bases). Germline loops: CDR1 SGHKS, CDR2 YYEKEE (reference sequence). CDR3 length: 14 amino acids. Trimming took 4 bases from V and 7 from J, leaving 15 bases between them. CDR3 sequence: CASSPGGGGQPQHF. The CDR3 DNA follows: TGTGCCAGCAGCCCGGGGGGCGGGGGGCAGCCCCAGCATTTT.

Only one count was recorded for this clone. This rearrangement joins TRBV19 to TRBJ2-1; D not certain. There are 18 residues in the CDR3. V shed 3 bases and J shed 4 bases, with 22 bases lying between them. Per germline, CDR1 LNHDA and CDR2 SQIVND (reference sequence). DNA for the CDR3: TGTGCCAGTAGTATTCCTCCCTGGGTGGCAATGGGATACAATGAGCAGTTCTTC. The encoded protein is CASSIPPWVAMGYNEQFF.

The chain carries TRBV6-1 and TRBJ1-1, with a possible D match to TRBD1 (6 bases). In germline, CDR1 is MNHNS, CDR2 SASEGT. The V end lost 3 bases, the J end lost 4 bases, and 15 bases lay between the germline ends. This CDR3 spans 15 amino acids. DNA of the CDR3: TGTGCCAGCAGTGACAGGGGTGGCGTGAGCACTGAAGCTTTCTTT. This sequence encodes CASSDRGGVSTEAFF.

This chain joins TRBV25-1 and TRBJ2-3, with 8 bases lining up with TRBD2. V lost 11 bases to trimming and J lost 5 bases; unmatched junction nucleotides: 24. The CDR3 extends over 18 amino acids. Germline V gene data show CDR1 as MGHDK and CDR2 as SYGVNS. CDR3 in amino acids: CAPRGGARREDRGDTQYF. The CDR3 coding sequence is TGTGCCCCCCGAGGAGGGGCCAGGCGGGAGGATAGGGGAGATACGCAGTATTTT. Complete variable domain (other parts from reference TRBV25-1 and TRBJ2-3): EADIYQTPRYLVIGTGKKITLECSQTMGHDKMYWYQQDPGMELHLIHYSYGVNSTEKGDLSSESTVSRIRTEHFPLTLESARPSHTSQYLCAPRGGARREDRGDTQYFGPGTRLTVL.

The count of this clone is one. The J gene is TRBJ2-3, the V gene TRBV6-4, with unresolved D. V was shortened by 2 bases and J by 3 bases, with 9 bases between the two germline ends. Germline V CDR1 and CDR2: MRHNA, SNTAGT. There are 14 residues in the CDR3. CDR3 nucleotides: TGTGCCAGCAGTGACAGGGCAAGGACAGATACGCAGTATTTT. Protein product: CASSDRARTDTQYF.

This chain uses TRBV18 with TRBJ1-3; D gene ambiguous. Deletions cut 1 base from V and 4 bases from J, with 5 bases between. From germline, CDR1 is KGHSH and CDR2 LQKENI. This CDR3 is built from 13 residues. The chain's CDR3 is CASSPRRGNTIYF. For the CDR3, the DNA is TGTGCCAGCTCACCACGACGCGGAAACACCATATATTTT. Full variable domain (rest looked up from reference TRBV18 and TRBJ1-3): NAGVMQNPRHLVRRRGQEARLRCSPMKGHSHVYWYRQLPEEGLKFMVYLQKENIIDESGMPKERFSAEFPKEGPSILRIQQVVRGDSAAYFCASSPRRGNTIYFGEGSWLTVV.

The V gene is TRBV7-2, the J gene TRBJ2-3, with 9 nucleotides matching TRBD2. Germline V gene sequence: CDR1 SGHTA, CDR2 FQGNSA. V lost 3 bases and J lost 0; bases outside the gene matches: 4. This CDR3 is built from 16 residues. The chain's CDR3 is CASSFQLAGSTDTQYF. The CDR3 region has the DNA TGTGCCAGCAGCTTCCAACTAGCGGGCAGCACAGATACGCAGTATTTT.

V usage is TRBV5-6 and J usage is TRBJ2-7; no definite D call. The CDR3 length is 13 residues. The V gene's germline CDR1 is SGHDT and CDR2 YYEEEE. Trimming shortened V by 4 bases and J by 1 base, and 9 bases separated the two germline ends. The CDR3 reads CASSITESYEQYF. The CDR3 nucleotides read TGTGCCAGCAGCATTACAGAGTCCTACGAGCAGTACTTC.

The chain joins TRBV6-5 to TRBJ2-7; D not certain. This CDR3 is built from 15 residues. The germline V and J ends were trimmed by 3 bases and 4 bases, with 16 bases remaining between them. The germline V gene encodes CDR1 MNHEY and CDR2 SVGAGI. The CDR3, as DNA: TGTGCCAGCAGTTATAGTACCACTGGGGTGTACGAGCAGTACTTC. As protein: CASSYSTTGVYEQYF.

This CDR3 reads CASRWTSSYEQYF. The CDR3 DNA follows: TGTGCCAGCAGATGGACTTCGTCCTACGAGCAGTACTTC. The chain is built from TRBV6-1 and TRBJ2-7, with a weak D call TRBD2 (5 bases). The length of the CDR3 is 13 residues. Per germline, CDR1 MNHNS and CDR2 SASEGT. V lost 6 bases, J lost 1 base, and 10 bases lay in between.

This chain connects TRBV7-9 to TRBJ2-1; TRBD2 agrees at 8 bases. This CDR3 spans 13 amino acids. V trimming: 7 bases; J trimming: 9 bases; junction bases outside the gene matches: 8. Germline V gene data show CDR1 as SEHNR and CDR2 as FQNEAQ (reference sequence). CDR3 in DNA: TGTGCCAGCACGACGGGGACTAGTATTGAGCAGTTCTTC. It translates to CASTTGTSIEQFF.

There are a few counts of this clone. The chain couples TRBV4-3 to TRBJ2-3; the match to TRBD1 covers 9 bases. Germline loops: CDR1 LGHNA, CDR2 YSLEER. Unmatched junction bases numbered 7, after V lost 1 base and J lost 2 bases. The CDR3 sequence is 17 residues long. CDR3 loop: CASSQGIGTGFTDTQYF. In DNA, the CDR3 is TGCGCCAGCAGCCAAGGTATAGGGACAGGGTTCACAGATACGCAGTATTTT.

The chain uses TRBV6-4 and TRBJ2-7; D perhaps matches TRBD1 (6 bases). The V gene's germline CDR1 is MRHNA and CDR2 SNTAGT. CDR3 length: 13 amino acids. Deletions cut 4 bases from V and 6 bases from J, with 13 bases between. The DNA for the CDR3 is TGTGCCAGCAGTGTCACCCTGGGGGCCGAGCAGTACTTC. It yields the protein CASSVTLGAEQYF.

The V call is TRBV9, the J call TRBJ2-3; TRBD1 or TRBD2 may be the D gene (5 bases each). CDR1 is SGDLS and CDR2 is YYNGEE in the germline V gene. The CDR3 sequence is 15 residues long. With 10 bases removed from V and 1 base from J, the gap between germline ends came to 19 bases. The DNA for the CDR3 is TGTGCCTCCGGGACGGCCACTCGGGGCACAGATACGCAGTATTTT. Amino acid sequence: CASGTATRGTDTQYF.